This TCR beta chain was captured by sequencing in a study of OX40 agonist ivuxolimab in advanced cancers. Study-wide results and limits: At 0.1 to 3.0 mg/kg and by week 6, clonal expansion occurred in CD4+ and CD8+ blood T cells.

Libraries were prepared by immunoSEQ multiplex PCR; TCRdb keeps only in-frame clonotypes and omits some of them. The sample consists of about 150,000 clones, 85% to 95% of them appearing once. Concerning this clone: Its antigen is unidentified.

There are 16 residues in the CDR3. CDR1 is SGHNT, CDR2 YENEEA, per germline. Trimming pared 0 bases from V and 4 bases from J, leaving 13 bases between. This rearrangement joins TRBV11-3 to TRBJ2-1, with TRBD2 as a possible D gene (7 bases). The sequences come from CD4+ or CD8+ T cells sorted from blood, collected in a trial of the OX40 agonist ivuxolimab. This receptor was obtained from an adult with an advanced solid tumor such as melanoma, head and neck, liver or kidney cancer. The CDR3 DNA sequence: TGTGCCAGCAGCTTAGATCGGGGGGCGGTGTACAATGAGCAGTTCTTC. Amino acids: CASSLDRGAVYNEQFF.